This is a list of T cell receptor beta chains from one sample in a study of vaccination and CD4 T cells after COVID-19. Each CDR3 protein gets one entry after TCRdb re-called the PCR reads with MiXCR. The sample lists some 23,000 distinct CDR3 sequences; around two fifths were seen once. For these receptors, no antigen is known. The sequenced sample was CD4+ T cells from blood, cultured in vitro, obtained about 7 months after SARS-CoV-2 vaccination. These receptor sequences come from a human donor who had recovered from COVID-19. Both conserved end residues are part of each CDR3. The D gene is left open where the match is weak. Part of the rows lack a size; the others show once, few, many or a class for expanded clones.

CDR3 DNA	CDR3 protein	clone size	V gene	D gene	J gene
TGTGCCAGCAGTTCCTCTAGCTCCTACAATGAGCAGTTCTTC	CASSSSSSYNEQFF	few	TRBV6-5	-	TRBJ2-1
TGTGCCAGCAGGCCTGGACAGGGTTCGTACGAGCAGTACTTC	CASRPGQGSYEQYF	-	TRBV6-1	TRBD1	TRBJ2-7
TGTGCCAGCAGCCGCCGGGCCCTTTGGGGCTACACCTTC	CASSRRALWGYTF	medium-sized	TRBV7-8	-	TRBJ1-2
TGCGCCAGCAGCCATATCAGAAGGGCGGGTTCGGTTGACTATAATTCACCCCTCCACTTT	CASSHIRRAGSVDYNSPLHF	-	TRBV4-3	-	TRBJ1-6
TGTGCCAGTAGGAGCACAGATACGCAGTATTTT	CASRSTDTQYF	few	TRBV19	-	TRBJ2-3
TGCAGTGTCTCAGCAGTGAGCACAGATACGCAGTATTTT	CSVSAVSTDTQYF	few	TRBV20-1	-	TRBJ2-3
TGTGCCAGCAGCTTTGAGGGGGCAGATACGCAGTATTTT	CASSFEGADTQYF	-	TRBV11-2	-	TRBJ2-3
TGTGCCAGCAGTGAAATCGGGAGGGACTACTATGGCTACACCTTC	CASSEIGRDYYGYTF	few	TRBV6-1	-	TRBJ1-2
TGTGCCAGCAGCTTAACAGCAGCCACGACAGATACGCAGTATTTT	CASSLTAATTDTQYF	few	TRBV7-9	-	TRBJ2-3
TGTGCCAGCAGTGACGAAGGACAGCGTGGCTACACCTTC	CASSDEGQRGYTF	-	TRBV6-1	-	TRBJ1-2
TGTGCCAGCAGCTTAGGGCTCGGAACAGACTTGTTATATGGCTACACCTTC	CASSLGLGTDLLYGYTF	few	TRBV7-9	-	TRBJ1-2
TGCAGTGCGGGTACTAGCGGACTTACCTACGAGCAGTACTTC	CSAGTSGLTYEQYF	-	TRBV20-1	TRBD2	TRBJ2-7
TGTGCCAGCAGCTTCGTCGAGACCCAGTACTTC	CASSFVETQYF	-	TRBV7-8	-	TRBJ2-5
TGCAGTGCTAGAGGGGCGGGACTAGCGGGAAGTCGGGAGCTGTTTTTT	CSARGAGLAGSRELFF	-	TRBV20-1	TRBD2	TRBJ2-2
TGTGCCAGCAGTTTCTTAAGTCGAGCTAACTATGGCTACACCTTC	CASSFLSRANYGYTF	-	TRBV28	-	TRBJ1-2
TGTGCCAGCAGCTCCTGGGAGCGAGAGACCCAGTACTTC	CASSSWERETQYF	-	TRBV27	-	TRBJ2-5
TGTGCCAGCAGGGGGACTAGCGGGAGCTCTGAGACCCAGTACTTC	CASRGTSGSSETQYF	-	TRBV27	TRBD2	TRBJ2-5
TGTGCCAGCAGCACGGGACGGGACGGGGAGCTGTTTTTT	CASSTGRDGELFF	few	TRBV7-2	-	TRBJ2-2
TGTGCCAGCTCACCAATTGGGGACAGGGGTTATGGCTACACCTTC	CASSPIGDRGYGYTF	-	TRBV18	TRBD1	TRBJ1-2
TGTGCCAGCAGCAAAGCGAGAGACAGGGGGACCTACGAGCAGTACTTC	CASSKARDRGTYEQYF	few	TRBV21-1	-	TRBJ2-7
TGCAGTGCTAGAGATATAAACAGGGCTCAAAATAGGGAGACCCAGTACTTC	CSARDINRAQNRETQYF	-	TRBV20-1	-	TRBJ2-5
TGCAGTGCTAGAGATCGCGGACAGGGGCTCTATAATTCACCCCTCCACTTT	CSARDRGQGLYNSPLHF	-	TRBV20-1	TRBD1	TRBJ1-6
TGTGCCAGCAGCTTAGATTCGCCAGGGCCCCTCATGAACACTGAAGCTTTCTTT	CASSLDSPGPLMNTEAFF	-	TRBV7-2	-	TRBJ1-1
TGTGCCTGCAGGGTCTCAGCGGGAAGCCCAGATACGCAGTATTTT	CACRVSAGSPDTQYF	-	TRBV6-1	TRBD2	TRBJ2-3
TGTGCCAGTAGTGCAAACTATGGCTACACCTTC	CASSANYGYTF	few	TRBV19	-	TRBJ1-2
TGTGCCAGCGGGTTACAGGGCAATCAGCCCCAGCATTTT	CASGLQGNQPQHF	-	TRBV6-1	-	TRBJ1-5
TGCAGTGCTAGAGATGGAGGGGGTGCAGATACGCAGTATTTT	CSARDGGGADTQYF	-	TRBV20-1	-	TRBJ2-3
TGTGCCAGCAACAGCGGGAGGGCCGTAGATACGCAGTATTTT	CASNSGRAVDTQYF	once	TRBV2	TRBD2	TRBJ2-3
TGTGCCAGCAGCCTTACTAGCGGGAGGGCCGTCGGGGAGCTGTTTTTT	CASSLTSGRAVGELFF	-	TRBV7-9	TRBD2	TRBJ2-2
TGTGCCAGCAGTTTAACCCAGGGAGGGGGCTACACCTTC	CASSLTQGGGYTF	few	TRBV28	-	TRBJ1-2
TGTGCCAGCACCTCCCCCCGCAGGGGACATGGCTACACCTTC	CASTSPRRGHGYTF	few	TRBV28	-	TRBJ1-2
TGTGCCAGCAGCTTCCGCCTAGGGGATACGCAGTATTTT	CASSFRLGDTQYF	few	TRBV7-2	-	TRBJ2-3
TGTGCCAGCAGTTTTTTAGGACTAGCGACCCAAGAGACCCAGTACTTC	CASSFLGLATQETQYF	-	TRBV28	TRBD2	TRBJ2-5
TGTGCCAGCAGAAGTTCAGATACGCAGTATTTT	CASRSSDTQYF	few	TRBV27	-	TRBJ2-3
TGTGCCAGCAGCCAACAAGTTCAATACGAGCAGTACTTC	CASSQQVQYEQYF	-	TRBV7-2	-	TRBJ2-7
TGTGCCAGCAGTTTAGAACAGGGAAACGAGCAGTACTTC	CASSLEQGNEQYF	-	TRBV28	-	TRBJ2-7
TGTGCCAGTAGTAAAAATAGCGGGACCAGCGCAGATACGCAGTATTTT	CASSKNSGTSADTQYF	-	TRBV19	TRBD2	TRBJ2-3
TGTGCCACCAGTGACGTTGTGCGTAGCACAGATACGCAGTATTTT	CATSDVVRSTDTQYF	-	TRBV24-1	-	TRBJ2-3
TGCGCCAGCAGCCAAGGACTAGCGGGAGGTGATACGCAGTATTTT	CASSQGLAGGDTQYF	once	TRBV4-1	TRBD2	TRBJ2-3
TGCAGTGCCCCAGGGAGCGGTGAAAAACTGTTTTTT	CSAPGSGEKLFF	-	TRBV20-1	-	TRBJ1-4
TGTGCCAGCAGGACCGGGACAGAAGATACGCAGTATTTT	CASRTGTEDTQYF	-	TRBV6-1	TRBD1	TRBJ2-3
TGTGCCAGCAGCTTATCCGGTATCACCGGGGAGCTGTTTTTT	CASSLSGITGELFF	-	TRBV7-2	-	TRBJ2-2
TGTGCCAGCAGCTTAGAAGGGGGGCCGGTTCAGCCCCAGCATTTT	CASSLEGGPVQPQHF	-	TRBV7-9	-	TRBJ1-5
TGCAGTGCCAAGAGCAGTTTTGGCACAGATACGCAGTATTTT	CSAKSSFGTDTQYF	-	TRBV20-1	-	TRBJ2-3
TGCAGTGCGTTCGGGACTAGCGGGCCAGATACGCAGTATTTT	CSAFGTSGPDTQYF	-	TRBV20-1	TRBD2	TRBJ2-3
TGTGCCAGCAGCCGGACTAGGGGCAATGAGCAGTTCTTC	CASSRTRGNEQFF	-	TRBV6-6	TRBD2	TRBJ2-1
TGTGCCACCAGTGATTCGTCCGGGAGGGTGGTCGATACGCAGTATTTT	CATSDSSGRVVDTQYF	-	TRBV24-1	TRBD2	TRBJ2-3
TGTGCCAGTAGTCTCTGGGTTGTGGGACAGCCCCAGCATTTT	CASSLWVVGQPQHF	-	TRBV19	-	TRBJ1-5
TGTGCCAGCAGTTACAGGGGGGATGGTACTGAAGCTTTCTTT	CASSYRGDGTEAFF	-	TRBV6-5	-	TRBJ1-1
TGCGCCAGCAGCTCCCGGACTAGCTCGAGCTCCTACGAGCAGTACTTC	CASSSRTSSSSYEQYF	once	TRBV5-1	TRBD2	TRBJ2-7
TGTGCCAGCAGTAGCCTCTATTCACCCCTCCACTTT	CASSSLYSPLHF	-	TRBV28	-	TRBJ1-6
TGTGCCAGCAGCTCAACGACTAGCGGGAGTTACGAGCAGTACTTC	CASSSTTSGSYEQYF	few	TRBV7-9	TRBD2	TRBJ2-7
TGCGCCAGCAGCCAATCTAGAACGGCGCAAGGGCACTATGGCTACACCTTC	CASSQSRTAQGHYGYTF	-	TRBV4-1	-	TRBJ1-2
TGTGCCAGCAGCTTACTCGGGCAGGGGATGGAGACCCAGTACTTC	CASSLLGQGMETQYF	few	TRBV7-9	-	TRBJ2-5
TGTGCCAGTAGACGACAGGGGAGCACAGATACGCAGTATTTT	CASRRQGSTDTQYF	-	TRBV19	TRBD1	TRBJ2-3